This note documents a single T cell receptor (beta chain) sequence. No antigen is known for it. The sample belongs to a study of T cells in Graves' hyperthyroidism and ophthalmopathy. Germline CDR1 reads SGDLS; CDR2 reads YYNGEE. V trimming: 4 bases; J trimming: 3 bases; junction bases outside the gene matches: 10. The CDR3 sequence is 16 residues long. Hyperthyroidism in the patients, aged 18 to 65, was newly diagnosed and under 2 months in duration. The study based diagnoses on clinical symptoms, serum thyroxine and TRAb, thyroid ultrasound and orbital computed tomography. Study-level points and caveats: Most thyroid-expanded clonotypes above 0.001 were also found in blood. Ophthalmopathy cases were set apart from stable hyperthyroidism by a 13 V-J model.

TCR beta CDR3 region amplification was performed from RNA transcripts. TCR CDR3 underwent first-round RT-PCR with the HTBI primer set. TCRdb fed the multiplex PCR reads into MiXCR, producing one record per CDR3 protein. The sample yields about 400,000 distinct CDR3 sequences, approximately 15% seen once. This clonotype was obtained from a woman aged 18-30 years with Graves' hyperthyroidism. Source material: blood. The chain has TRBV9 and TRBJ1-2; TRBD1 matches at 9 bases. CDR3 amino acids: CASSRLPGQGYYGYTF. The CDR3 DNA is TGTGCCAGCAGCCGCCTTCCGGGACAGGGCTACTATGGCTACACCTTC.